What follows are 19 T cell receptor beta chains derived from one specimen sequenced in a study of cytomegalovirus exposure and HLA in healthy donors. PCR employed 60 Vbeta and 13 Jbeta primers. TCRdb's table, derived via immunoSEQ multiplex PCR, lists solely in-frame clones and lacks some. The sample holds 210,000 or so clones; roughly 84% are singletons and the top ten take roughly 0.75%. Source material: PBMCs. All receptors derive from a boy between 2 and 10 years old in good health and CMV-seronegative.

The V and J genes are TRBV30 and TRBJ1-5; the match to TRBD1 covers 8 bases. In germline, CDR1 is GTSNPN, CDR2 SVGIG (reference sequence). This CDR3 is 14 amino acids long. After removal of 4 bases from V and 2 bases from J, the junction contained 4 bases not matched to a gene. This chain's CDR3 is CAWNRGVGNQPQHF. For the CDR3, the DNA is TGTGCCTGGAACAGGGGGGTAGGCAATCAGCCCCAGCATTTT.

The V and J genes are TRBV6-5 and TRBJ2-3; 9 bases fit TRBD2. This CDR3 spans 15 amino acids. The V segment lost 3 bases and the J segment 4 bases; nucleotides outside the gene matches: 5. Germline loops: CDR1 MNHEY, CDR2 SVGAGI. The CDR3 coding sequence is TGTGCCAGCAGTTATCTAGCGGGACCCCCAGATACGCAGTATTTT. Residues: CASSYLAGPPDTQYF.

In DNA form, the CDR3 reads TGTGCCATCAGTGAGTCTAGCGGATCTGAAGCTTTCTTT. Translated: CAISESSGSEAFF. The chain uses TRBV10-3 and TRBJ1-1; no firm D call. V was clipped by 0 bases and J by 6 bases, with 8 bases between them. CDR1 ENHRY and CDR2 SYGVKD come from the germline V gene. CDR3 length: 13 residues.

This clone appeared once. The genes are TRBV30 and TRBJ2-1, with D uncertain. Germline CDR1 and CDR2: GTSNPN and SVGIG (reference sequence). CDR3 length: 11 amino acids. V was cut by 0 bases and J by 7 bases, with 4 bases left in between. In nucleotides, the CDR3 is TGTGCCTGGAGTGTACGGAATGAGCAGTTCTTC. Translating it yields CAWSVRNEQFF.

V and J are TRBV30 and TRBJ2-7; TRBD2 agrees at 7 bases. V shed 4 bases and J 4 bases; nucleotides not matched to a gene: 10. Germline V gene sequence: CDR1 GTSNPN, CDR2 SVGIG (reference sequence). The CDR3 extends over 14 amino acids. CDR3 sequence: CAWNPHRGEYEQYF. As DNA, the CDR3 is TGTGCCTGGAACCCTCATCGGGGGGAGTACGAGCAGTACTTC.

The chain couples TRBV6-5 to TRBJ1-1; D perhaps matches TRBD1 (5 bases). Trimming cost V 5 bases and J 0 bases, with 13 bases left between them. This CDR3 spans 15 amino acids. CDR1 is MNHEY, CDR2 SVGAGI, per germline. CDR3 region: CASSNRDYLNTEAFF. In DNA form, the CDR3 reads TGTGCCAGCAGTAACCGGGACTACTTGAACACTGAAGCTTTCTTT.

The CDR3 nucleotides read TGTGCCAGCAGCATAGGGGGCAACGAGCAGTACTTC. As protein: CASSIGGNEQYF. V gene TRBV11-2 combines with J gene TRBJ2-7, with 7 nucleotides matching TRBD1. The CDR3 is made up of 12 amino acids. CDR1 and CDR2 (germline): SGHAT, FQNNGV. V gave up 5 bases and J gave up 5 bases; unmatched junction bases: 3. The whole variable domain, remainder taken from reference TRBV11-2 and TRBJ2-7, is EAGVAQSPRYKIIEKRQSVAFWCNPISGHATLYWYQQILGQGPKLLIQFQNNGVVDDSQLPKDRFSAERLKGVDSTLKIQPAKLEDSAVYLCASSIGGNEQYFGPGTRLTVT.

The chain joins TRBV5-1 to TRBJ2-2; the match to TRBD2 covers 10 bases. V trimming: 4 bases; J trimming: 5 bases; junction bases outside the gene matches: 5. Per the germline V gene, CDR1 is SGHRS and CDR2 is YFSETQ. The CDR3 has 15 amino acids. The CDR3 sequence: CASSQPGLATGELFF. The CDR3 DNA is TGCGCCAGCAGCCAACCGGGACTAGCGACCGGGGAGCTGTTTTTT.

V usage is TRBV28 and J usage is TRBJ1-2; possible D gene TRBD1, 5 bases. Germline V gene sequence: CDR1 MDHEN, CDR2 SYDVKM. Trimming removed 4 bases at V and 4 bases at J, with 13 bases between. This CDR3 contains 14 residues. The CDR3 here is CASSSVGVLYGYTF. In DNA, the CDR3 is TGTGCCAGCAGTTCCGTAGGGGTCCTCTATGGCTACACCTTC.

The chain employs TRBV7-8 and TRBJ1-3; D remains ambiguous. The CDR3 sequence is 13 residues long. Germline-derived CDR1 and CDR2 are SGHVS and FQNEAQ. V was trimmed by 9 bases and J by 0 bases, leaving 9 bases between them. The CDR3 sequence is CASRSSSGNTIYF. Here the CDR3 DNA reads TGTGCCAGTAGATCTTCCTCTGGAAACACCATATATTTT.

The chain joins TRBV5-1 to TRBJ2-1; D not certain. Germline loops: CDR1 SGHRS, CDR2 YFSETQ. CDR3 length: 13 amino acids. V was trimmed by 0 bases and J by 5 bases, leaving 6 bases between them. CDR3 sequence: CASSLGPHNEQFF. Written as DNA, the CDR3 is TGCGCCAGCAGCTTGGGGCCCCACAATGAGCAGTTCTTC.

The chain has TRBV29-1 and TRBJ2-5, with TRBD2 as a possible D gene (6 bases). The V and J ends lost 4 bases and 3 bases respectively, with 6 bases between them. The CDR3 extends over 11 amino acids. From germline, CDR1 is SQVTM and CDR2 ANQGSEA. The CDR3 nucleotides are TGCAGCGTTGGACTAGAAGAGACCCAGTACTTC. It yields the protein CSVGLEETQYF.

The gene calls are TRBV5-6 and TRBJ2-7; 10 bases fit TRBD1. V was clipped by 4 bases and J by 6 bases; unmatched bases: 7. This CDR3 contains 14 residues. Germline-derived CDR1 and CDR2 are SGHDT and YYEEEE. In DNA, the CDR3 is TGTGCCAGCAGCATCGGACAGGGGGTAGGCGAGCAGTACTTC. It codes for CASSIGQGVGEQYF.

The chain recombines TRBV5-4 with TRBJ2-2; the match to TRBD1 covers 7 bases. Germline V gene lookup returns CDR1 SGHNT and CDR2 YYREEE (reference sequence). With 3 bases clipped from V and 5 bases from J, the junction kept 7 bases outside the gene matches. There are 15 residues in the CDR3. CDR3 residues: CASSSPGQPTGELFF. CDR3 in DNA: TGTGCCAGCAGCTCCCCGGGACAGCCAACCGGGGAGCTGTTTTTT.

The DNA for the CDR3 is TGTGCCAGCAGCTTCCAACAGGGGGGGTACAATGAGCAGTTCTTC. As protein: CASSFQQGGYNEQFF. The V call is TRBV11-1, the J call TRBJ2-1, with D possibly matching TRBD1 (8 bases). CDR3 length: 15 amino acids. The V end lost 3 bases, the J end lost 4 bases, and 13 bases lay between the germline ends. CDR1 and CDR2 from the germline V gene are SGHAT and FQDESV (reference sequence). Filled out from reference TRBV11-1 and TRBJ2-1, the complete variable domain reads EAEVAQSPRYKITEKSQAVAFWCDPISGHATLYWYRQILGQGPELLVQFQDESVVDDSQLPKDRFSAERLKGVDSTLKIQPAELGDSAMYLCASSFQQGGYNEQFFGPGTRLTVL.

This clone came up a few times. The rearrangement links TRBV6-6 to TRBJ1-5, with TRBD1 as a possible D gene (6 bases). Trimming removed 8 bases from V and 7 bases from J, with 12 bases in between. The germline V gene encodes CDR1 MNHNY and CDR2 SVGAGI (reference sequence). CDR3 length equals 12 residues. CDR3 sequence (DNA): TGTGCCAGCGTCGGGGGGCTACAGCCCCAGCATTTT. This gives the protein CASVGGLQPQHF.

The chain combines TRBV2 with TRBJ2-7; 11 bases match TRBD1. Germline V CDR1 and CDR2: SNHLY, FYNNEI. The trim removed 9 bases at V and 5 bases at J, leaving 12 bases unmatched. The CDR3 runs to 15 residues. CDR3 protein: CARTAGQGAINEQYF. The CDR3 DNA reads as TGTGCCAGGACGGCAGGACAGGGGGCTATCAACGAGCAGTACTTC.

This clone appeared a single time. This rearrangement joins TRBV20-1 to TRBJ2-1; no clear D. Trimming took off 4 bases at V and 3 bases at J, with 4 bases between the two ends. The CDR3 runs to 11 residues. CDR1 is DFQATT and CDR2 is SNEGSKA in the germline V gene (reference sequence). CDR3: CSAILYNEQFF. The DNA of the CDR3 is TGCAGTGCTATTCTCTACAATGAGCAGTTCTTC.

This CDR3 is CASSFPTSGGHQETQYF. The CDR3 DNA reads as TGTGCCAGCAGCTTCCCGACTAGCGGGGGGCACCAAGAGACCCAGTACTTC. This rearrangement joins TRBV4-2 to TRBJ2-5, with TRBD2 identical over 13 bases. The CDR3 contains 17 residues. V shed 5 bases and J 0 bases; nucleotides not matched to a gene: 6. Germline CDR1 LGHNA, CDR2 YNFKEQ.